This TCR beta chain was captured by sequencing in a study of T-cell memory formation after mild COVID-19. Worth noting for this clonotype: Its antigen remains unidentified.

TCRdb re-called the 5' RACE reads through MiXCR, storing one row per CDR3 protein. The table lists around 310,000 distinct CDR3 sequences, less than 20% of them singletons. The germline V and J ends were trimmed by 5 bases and 6 bases, with 13 bases remaining between them. The CDR3 runs 14 residues. Germline assignment: CDR1 SGHTA and CDR2 FQGNSA. Study outcomes and limitations: Some responding clones appeared in pre-infection memory, suggesting cross-reactive memory joined.

This receptor was obtained from a man between 18 and 29 years old who had mild COVID-19 (a few samples of this study predate the infection). Cell type and time point are not known. Source material: PBMCs or a T cell subset sorted from them (not recorded which). The chain is built from TRBV7-2 and TRBJ1-4, with D perhaps TRBD1 (6 bases). CDR3 bases: TGTGCCAGCAGCCCTATGGACAGATATGAAAAACTGTTTTTT. This encodes CASSPMDRYEKLFF.